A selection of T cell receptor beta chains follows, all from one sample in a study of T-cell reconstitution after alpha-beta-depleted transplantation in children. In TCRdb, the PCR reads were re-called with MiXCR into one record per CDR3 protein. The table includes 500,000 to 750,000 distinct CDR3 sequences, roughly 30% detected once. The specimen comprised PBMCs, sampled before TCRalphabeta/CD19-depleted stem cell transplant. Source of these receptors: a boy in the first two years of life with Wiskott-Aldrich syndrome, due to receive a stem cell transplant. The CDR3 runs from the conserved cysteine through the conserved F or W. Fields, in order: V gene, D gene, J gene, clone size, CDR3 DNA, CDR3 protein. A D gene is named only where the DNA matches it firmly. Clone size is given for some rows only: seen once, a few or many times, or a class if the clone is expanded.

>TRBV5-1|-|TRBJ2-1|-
TGCGCCAGCAGCGGCACGCGCGAGCAGTTCTTC
CASSGTREQFF
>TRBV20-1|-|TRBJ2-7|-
TGCAGTGCTAGCCAGGCAAGCTCCTACGAGCAGTACTTC
CSASQASSYEQYF
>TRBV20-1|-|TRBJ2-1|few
TGCAGTGCGAAGCTCGTGGTTAATCGGTACAATGAGCAGTTCTTC
CSAKLVVNRYNEQFF
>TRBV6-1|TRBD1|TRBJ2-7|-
TGTGCCAGCAGTCATCCCCGACAGGGGGGCACCTACGAGCAGTACTTC
CASSHPRQGGTYEQYF
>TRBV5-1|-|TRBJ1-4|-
TGCGCCAGCAGATCCGGGACAAGGGCAACTAATGAAAAACTGTTTTTT
CASRSGTRATNEKLFF
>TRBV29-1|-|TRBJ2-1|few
TGCAGCGTTTCCGACCCTTACAATGAGCAGTTCTTC
CSVSDPYNEQFF
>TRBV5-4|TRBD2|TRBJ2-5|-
TGTGCCAGCAGCGCCGGACTAGCGGGAAAGGAGACCCAGTACTTC
CASSAGLAGKETQYF
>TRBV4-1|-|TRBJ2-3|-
TGCGCCAGCAGCCAAGATCGCCGCGGTATGGATACGCAGTATTTT
CASSQDRRGMDTQYF
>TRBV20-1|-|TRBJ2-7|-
TGCAGTGCTAGAGATCAGGCGGAGGGCCGTTCCTACGAGCAGTACTTC
CSARDQAEGRSYEQYF
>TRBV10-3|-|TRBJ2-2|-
TGTGCCATCAGTGACGGGAGAACCGGGGAGCTGTTTTTT
CAISDGRTGELFF
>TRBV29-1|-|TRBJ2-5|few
TGCAGCGCTGGGGGACGGAACCAAGAGACCCAGTACTTC
CSAGGRNQETQYF
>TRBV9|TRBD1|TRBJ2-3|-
TGTGCCAGCAGCCCCGGACAGGCCGAGGGCACAGATACGCAGTATTTT
CASSPGQAEGTDTQYF
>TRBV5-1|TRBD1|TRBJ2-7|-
TGCGCCAGCAGCTCGGCGGGACAGGGCTACGAGCAGTACTTC
CASSSAGQGYEQYF
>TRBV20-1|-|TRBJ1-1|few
TGCAGTGCTAGGAGCCCAAGCGGGGGGGGGAACACTGAAGCTTTCTTT
CSARSPSGGGNTEAFF
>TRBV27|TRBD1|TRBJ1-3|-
TGTGCCAGCACTCCATGGGACAGGGGAAGAAACACCATATATTTT
CASTPWDRGRNTIYF
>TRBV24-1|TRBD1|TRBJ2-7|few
TGTGCCACCAGTGTCCGTAGAGGGACAGACTCCTACGAGCAGTACTTC
CATSVRRGTDSYEQYF
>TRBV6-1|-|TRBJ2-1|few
TGTGCCACACGGATCCGACTAGATGCTGAGCAGTTCTTC
CATRIRLDAEQFF
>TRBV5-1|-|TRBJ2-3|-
TGCGCCAGCAGCTCCCGGACGAGCAAGGATACGCAGTATTTT
CASSSRTSKDTQYF
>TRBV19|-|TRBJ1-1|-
TGTGCCAGTTTCCGAATTGGGGTGAACACTGAAGCTTTCTTT
CASFRIGVNTEAFF
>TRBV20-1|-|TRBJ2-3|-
TGCAGTGCTAGAGAGGGTTTTCGCACAGATACGCAGTATTTT
CSAREGFRTDTQYF
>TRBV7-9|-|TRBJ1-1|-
TGTGCCAGCAGCTCGGACAGCTCGAACACTGAAGCTTTCTTT
CASSSDSSNTEAFF
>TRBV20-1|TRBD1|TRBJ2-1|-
TGCAGTGCTAGAGGGTTGGGACAGGGCATCTACAATGAGCAGTTCTTC
CSARGLGQGIYNEQFF
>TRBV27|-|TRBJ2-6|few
TGTGCCAGCAGTTCCAGACAGACTGGGGCCAACGTCCTGACTTTC
CASSSRQTGANVLTF
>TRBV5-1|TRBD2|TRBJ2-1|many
TGCGCCAGCAGTGGCGGGAGCTCCTACAATGAGCAGTTCTTC
CASSGGSSYNEQFF
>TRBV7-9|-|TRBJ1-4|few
TGTGCCAGCAGCTTAGTACGGGCCTCTAATGAAAAACTGTTTTTT
CASSLVRASNEKLFF
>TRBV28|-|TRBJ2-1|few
TGTGCCAGCACCCGACTGGGGTACAATGAGCAGTTCTTC
CASTRLGYNEQFF
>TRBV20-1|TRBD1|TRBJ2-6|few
TGCAGTGCTAGAGATCTTCCGGACAGGCCCTCTGGGGCCAACGTCCTGACTTTC
CSARDLPDRPSGANVLTF
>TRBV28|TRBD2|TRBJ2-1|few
TGTGCCAGCAGTTCCACACTAGCGCTCGGGGATGAGCAGTTCTTC
CASSSTLALGDEQFF
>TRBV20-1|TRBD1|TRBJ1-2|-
TGCAGTGCTAGTCCCCGGACAGGGGGGCACTATGGCTACACCTTC
CSASPRTGGHYGYTF
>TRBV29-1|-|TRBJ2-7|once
TGCAGCGTTGCCACGTCCTACGAGCAGTACTTC
CSVATSYEQYF
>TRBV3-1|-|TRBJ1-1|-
TGTGCCAGCAGCCAAGATCGGGAGAACACTGAAGCTTTCTTT
CASSQDRENTEAFF
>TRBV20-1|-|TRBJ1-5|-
TGCAGTGCTAGCTCGGGAGGGCTTTATAGCAATCAGCCCCAGCATTTT
CSASSGGLYSNQPQHF
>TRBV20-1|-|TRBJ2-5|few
TGCAGTGCTCTACTAGGACTCCAAGAGACCCAGTACTTC
CSALLGLQETQYF
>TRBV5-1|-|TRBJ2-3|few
TGCGCCAGCAGCTTGGGACAGCTAACCTTCACAGATACGCAGTATTTT
CASSLGQLTFTDTQYF
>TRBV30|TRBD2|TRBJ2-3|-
TGTGCCTGGAGCTTTACTAGCGGCTGGCAAGATACGCAGTATTTT
CAWSFTSGWQDTQYF
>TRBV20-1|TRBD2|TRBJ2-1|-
TGCAGTGCTAGAGATCCCAGGACTAGCTACAATGAGCAGTTCTTC
CSARDPRTSYNEQFF
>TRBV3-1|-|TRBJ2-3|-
TGTGCCAGCAGCCCTTACTACACAGATACGCAGTATTTT
CASSPYYTDTQYF
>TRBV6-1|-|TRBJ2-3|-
TGTGCCAGCAGTGAACCTCGGGGCACAGATACGCAGTATTTT
CASSEPRGTDTQYF
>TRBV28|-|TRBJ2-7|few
TGTGCCAGCAAAAGCTCCTACGAGCAGTACTTC
CASKSSYEQYF
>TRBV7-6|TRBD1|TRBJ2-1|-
TGTGCCAGCAGCTTAAACCGGGACAGGACCTACTTC
CASSLNRDRTYF
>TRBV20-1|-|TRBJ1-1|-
TGCAGTGCTACTACGGACGCTGAAGCTTTCTTT
CSATTDAEAFF
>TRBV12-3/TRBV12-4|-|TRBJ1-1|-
TGTGCCAGCAGCTTCTCGCCTGCGGTTGGAACTGAAGCTTTCTTT
CASSFSPAVGTEAFF
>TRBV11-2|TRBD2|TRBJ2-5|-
TGTGCCAGCAGCGCTCGGGGGGATTGGGAGACCCAGTACTTC
CASSARGDWETQYF
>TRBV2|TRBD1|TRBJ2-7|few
TGTGCCAACTCGGGACAGGGGGTAAACGAGCAGTACTTC
CANSGQGVNEQYF
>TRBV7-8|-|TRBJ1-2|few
TGTGCCAGCAGCTTAGACGCCTACTATGGCTACACCTTC
CASSLDAYYGYTF
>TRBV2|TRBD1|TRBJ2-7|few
TGTGCCAGCAGTGGGGGCAGGACAGGGCGCTACGAGCAGTACTTC
CASSGGRTGRYEQYF
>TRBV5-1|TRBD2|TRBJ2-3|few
TGCGCCAGCAGCCCGGGGACTAGCGGGAGAATGGGCACAAGAGATACGCAGTATTTT
CASSPGTSGRMGTRDTQYF
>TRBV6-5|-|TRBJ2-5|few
TGTGCCAGCAGTTATTCGGGACTCAGACAAGAGACCCAGTACTTC
CASSYSGLRQETQYF
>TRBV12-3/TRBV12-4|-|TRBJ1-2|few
TGTGCCAGCAGTCCGACGGGGGGGCGCGCCTATGGCTACACCTTC
CASSPTGGRAYGYTF
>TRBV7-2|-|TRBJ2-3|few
TGTGCCAGCAGCCTAGGGCGACGCCTCCCAGATACGCAGTATTTT
CASSLGRRLPDTQYF
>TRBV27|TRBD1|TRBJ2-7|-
TGTGCCAGCAGTACACAGGGGGTGGAATACGAGCAGTACTTC
CASSTQGVEYEQYF
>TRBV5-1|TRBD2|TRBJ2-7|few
TGCGCCAGCAGCTTGCCTGCTAGCGGGATATACTACGAGCAGTACTTC
CASSLPASGIYYEQYF
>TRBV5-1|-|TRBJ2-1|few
TGCGCCAGCAGCCTCCTAGCCGATGAGCAGTTCTTC
CASSLLADEQFF
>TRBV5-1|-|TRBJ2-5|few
TGCGCCAGCAGCTTGCCTAGAGGCATTCAAGAGACCCAGTACTTC
CASSLPRGIQETQYF
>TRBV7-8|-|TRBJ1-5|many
TGTGCCAGCAGCTTAGGATGGGGATATAGCAATCAGCCCCAGCATTTT
CASSLGWGYSNQPQHF